One sample yielded the 28 T cell receptor beta chains listed below, sequenced in a study of cytomegalovirus exposure and HLA in healthy donors. PCR was performed using 60 Vbeta and 13 Jbeta primers. TCRdb's copy holds only in-frame clones and misses some; the assay was immunoSEQ multiplex PCR. The data show about 130,000 clones, and the top ten clones hold 1.5% to 2.5%. Sequenced sample: PBMCs. These receptors all come from a woman aged 60-75 years in good health and CMV-seronegative.

The chain uses TRBV29-1 and TRBJ1-2; no clear D. The CDR3 is made up of 15 amino acids. Germline V gene data show CDR1 as SQVTM and CDR2 as ANQGSEA. V lost 3 bases and J lost 4, with 18 bases in between. The CDR3 is CSVERPARNIYGYTF. Written as DNA, the CDR3 is TGCAGCGTTGAGAGGCCGGCCCGCAACATCTATGGCTACACCTTC. The full variable domain, rest sourced from reference TRBV29-1 and TRBJ1-2, is SAVISQKPSRDICQRGTSLTIQCQVDSQVTMMFWYRQQPGQSLTLIATANQGSEATYESGFVIDKFPISRPNLTFSTLTVSNMSPEDSSIYLCSVERPARNIYGYTFGSGTRLTVV.

This sequence joins TRBV2 and TRBJ1-6, with TRBD1 as a possible D gene (5 bases). The germline gives CDR1 SNHLY, CDR2 FYNNEI. The CDR3 has 16 amino acids. Trimming shortened V by 6 bases and J by 7 bases, and 19 bases separated the two germline ends. CDR3 region: CASRERVGGGNSPLHF. The CDR3 nucleotides are TGTGCCAGCAGGGAAAGGGTCGGGGGGGGAAATTCACCCCTCCACTTT.

The chain couples TRBV15 to TRBJ2-7; weak D call: TRBD1 (5 bases). Deletions cut 0 bases from V and 2 bases from J, with 11 bases between. Germline values: CDR1 LNHNV, CDR2 YYDKDF (reference sequence). The CDR3 length is 15 residues. In nucleotides, the CDR3 is TGTGCCACCAGCAGAGATCATGGGGCAACCTACGAGCAGTACTTC. This translates into CATSRDHGATYEQYF. Full variable domain (outside the CDR3, taken from reference TRBV15 and TRBJ2-7): DAMVIQNPRYQVTQFGKPVTLSCSQTLNHNVMYWYQQKSSQAPKLLFHYYDKDFNNEADTPDNFQSRRPNTSFCFLDIRSPGLGDTAMYLCATSRDHGATYEQYFGPGTRLTVT.

The chain has TRBV4-1 and TRBJ2-1, with TRBD2 matching over 10 bases. J was trimmed by 7 bases and V by 6 bases; bases with no gene match: 9. This CDR3 is 15 amino acids long. In germline, CDR1 is MGHRA, CDR2 YSYEKL. The CDR3 reads CASRFSGGAGNEQFF. The CDR3 DNA follows: TGCGCCAGCAGGTTCAGCGGGGGGGCGGGGAATGAGCAGTTCTTC.

V is TRBV7-6 and J is TRBJ1-2; possible D gene TRBD1, 6 bases. V was shortened by 6 bases and J by 6 bases, with 26 bases between the two germline ends. CDR1 is SGHVS and CDR2 is FNYEAQ in the germline V gene. This CDR3 has 17 residues. Here the CDR3 reads CASRMGILGALRNGYTF. As DNA, the CDR3 is TGTGCCAGCAGGATGGGAATATTGGGGGCCCTGCGAAATGGCTACACCTTC.

CDR3 nucleotide sequence: TGCGCCAGCAGGGCAGGGACTAGAGAACAAGAGACCCAGTACTTC. This encodes CASRAGTREQETQYF. The chain recombines TRBV5-1 with TRBJ2-5; 8 positions match TRBD2. The CDR3 runs 15 residues. Germline CDR1 reads SGHRS; CDR2 reads YFSETQ. V was clipped by 5 bases and J by 2 bases; unmatched bases: 8.

V usage is TRBV5-3 and J usage is TRBJ1-2; perhaps TRBD1 as D (5 bases). TRBV5-3 is designated an ORF whose function remains uncertain. There are 14 residues in the CDR3. The V end lost 4 bases, the J end lost 7 bases, and 17 bases lay between the germline ends. CDR3 DNA sequence: TGTGCCAGAAGCCTGGGGCAGGGCGACTTTGGCTACACCTTC. It translates to CARSLGQGDFGYTF.

The rearrangement joins TRBV7-9 to TRBJ1-2; the match to TRBD1 covers 9 bases. This CDR3 is built from 14 residues. CDR1 is SEHNR, CDR2 FQNEAQ, per germline (reference sequence). After removal of 4 bases from V and 2 bases from J, the junction contained 2 bases not matched to a gene. The CDR3, as DNA: TGTGCCAGCAGCTCCGGGACAGGGAACTATGGCTACACCTTC. Its protein product is CASSSGTGNYGYTF.

The chain uses TRBV15 and TRBJ1-5; D not resolved. The CDR3 runs to 14 residues. V lost 1 base and J lost 5, with 9 bases in between. Germline V lookup: CDR1 LNHNV, CDR2 YYDKDF (reference sequence). The CDR3 sequence: CATSRGGEDQPQHF. The CDR3 DNA sequence: TGTGCCACCAGCAGAGGCGGGGAGGATCAGCCCCAGCATTTT. Using reference TRBV15 and TRBJ1-5 for the parts outside the CDR3, the full variable domain is DAMVIQNPRYQVTQFGKPVTLSCSQTLNHNVMYWYQQKSSQAPKLLFHYYDKDFNNEADTPDNFQSRRPNTSFCFLDIRSPGLGDTAMYLCATSRGGEDQPQHFGDGTRLSIL.

As DNA, the CDR3 is TGTGCCAGCAGCCCCCCGGGGAAAGGCAATCAGCCCCAGCATTTT. Translated, it gives CASSPPGKGNQPQHF. The V and J genes are TRBV7-3 and TRBJ1-5; D ambiguous. The CDR3 extends over 15 amino acids. Germline V gives CDR1 SGHTA, CDR2 FQGTGA. V gave up 5 bases and J gave up 2 bases, with 13 bases separating them.

The genes are TRBV20-1 and TRBJ2-7, with D perhaps matching TRBD1 (5 bases). Germline V gene sequence: CDR1 DFQATT, CDR2 SNEGSKA (reference sequence). This CDR3 has 11 residues. Trimming pared 2 bases from V and 3 bases from J, leaving 5 bases between. The CDR3 DNA reads TGCAGTGCTAGACAGGGCTACGAGCAGTACTTC. Translating gives CSARQGYEQYF.

The genes are TRBV6-5 and TRBJ2-5, with D uncertain. The CDR3 totals 13 residues. The V gene lost 4 bases and the J gene lost 4 bases, with 10 bases spanning the gap. Germline lookup yields CDR1 MNHEY and CDR2 SVGAGI. This CDR3 reads CASSCAPRETQYF. CDR3 DNA sequence: TGTGCCAGCAGTTGCGCCCCCCGAGAGACCCAGTACTTC.

V gene TRBV5-1 combines with J gene TRBJ1-1; tentatively, D is TRBD1 (5 bases). Germline loops: CDR1 SGHRS, CDR2 YFSETQ. V was clipped by 7 bases and J by 4 bases, with 20 bases between them. The length of the CDR3 is 15 residues. The CDR3 protein is CASGPDKGGGTEAFF. CDR3 DNA sequence: TGCGCCAGCGGCCCGGACAAGGGAGGCGGCACTGAAGCTTTCTTT.

The chain carries TRBV19 and TRBJ1-2; 7 bases are a match to TRBD1. With 5 bases clipped from V and 8 bases from J, the junction kept 8 bases outside the gene matches. CDR1 is LNHDA and CDR2 is SQIVND in the germline V gene (reference sequence). The CDR3 covers 13 residues. In DNA form, the CDR3 reads TGTGCCAGTAGTCGGGTTACAGGGGCCGGCTACACCTTC. It translates to CASSRVTGAGYTF.

The chain is built from TRBV2 and TRBJ2-2, with 8 bases lining up with TRBD1. The CDR3 is 14 residues long. V lost 10 bases to trimming and J lost 7 bases; unmatched junction nucleotides: 11. CDR1 is SNHLY and CDR2 is FYNNEI in the germline V gene. The CDR3 DNA is TGTGCCACCAAATACAGGGGGTCGGACGGGGAGCTGTTTTTT. This codes for CATKYRGSDGELFF.

The chain uses TRBV9 and TRBJ1-2; D is perhaps TRBD1 (5 bases). The V end was cut by 4 bases, the J end by 8 bases, with 15 bases between. This CDR3 spans 13 amino acids. Germline V CDR1 and CDR2: SGDLS, YYNGEE. Here the CDR3 DNA reads TGTGCCAGCAGCTTCCGGGCGGGGGTCGGCTACACCTTC. Translated, it gives CASSFRAGVGYTF.

J is TRBJ2-4 and V is TRBV6-6, with 7 bases lining up with TRBD1. There are 16 residues in the CDR3. Germline loops: CDR1 MNHNY, CDR2 SVGAGI (reference sequence). V shed 5 bases and J 0 bases; nucleotides not matched to a gene: 7. The CDR3 nucleotides read TGTGCCAGCAGTCTTCCAGGGGGTATAGCCAAAAACATTCAGTACTTC. Protein sequence: CASSLPGGIAKNIQYF.

This chain links TRBV7-9 with TRBJ2-2; 7 bases line up with TRBD1. The trim removed 10 bases at V and 3 bases at J, leaving 11 bases unmatched. This CDR3 is 15 amino acids long. The V gene's germline CDR1 is SEHNR and CDR2 FQNEAQ (reference sequence). CDR3 region: CANLTGTDHTGELFF. The CDR3 DNA sequence: TGTGCCAACCTGACCGGGACAGATCACACCGGGGAGCTGTTTTTT.

The CDR3 nucleotides are TGTGCCATCAGTGCCCCGGGACAGGGGACCTACGAGCAGTACTTC. Protein: CAISAPGQGTYEQYF. V is TRBV10-3 and J is TRBJ2-7; 10 nucleotides match TRBD1. There are 15 residues in the CDR3. Trimming at V came to 4 bases and at J to 2 bases, leaving 5 bases not matched to a gene. Germline V CDR1 and CDR2: ENHRY, SYGVKD.

V is TRBV10-3 and J is TRBJ1-4, with 9 bases that match TRBD1. CDR3 length: 13 residues. From germline, CDR1 is ENHRY and CDR2 SYGVKD. J was trimmed by 8 bases and V by 9 bases; bases with no gene match: 7. CDR3 bases: TGTGCCATTGGGGACAGGGCGTTCGAAAAACTGTTTTTT. It encodes CAIGDRAFEKLFF.

The CDR3 region is CASSPNPRRGYLYEQYF. CDR3 in DNA: TGTGCCAGCAGCCCCAACCCCCGGCGCGGGTACCTCTACGAGCAGTACTTC. This rearrangement joins TRBV11-2 to TRBJ2-7; D is possibly TRBD2 (5 bases). Germline V gene sequence: CDR1 SGHAT, CDR2 FQNNGV. Trimming pared 5 bases from V and 3 bases from J, leaving 23 bases between. CDR3 size: 17 residues.

The rearrangement uses TRBV2 and TRBJ1-1, with TRBD1 as a possible D gene (6 bases). CDR3 size: 13 residues. V was clipped by 5 bases and J by 7 bases, with 14 bases between them. From germline, CDR1 is SNHLY and CDR2 FYNNEI. The CDR3 here is CASSLQGFVEAFF. In nucleotides, the CDR3 is TGTGCCAGCAGTCTACAGGGATTCGTTGAAGCTTTCTTT.

The chain recombines TRBV15 with TRBJ2-1; D is uncertain. Germline-derived CDR1 and CDR2 are LNHNV and YYDKDF (reference sequence). The CDR3 is 15 residues long. The germline V and J ends were trimmed by 0 bases and 3 bases, with 9 bases remaining between them. The CDR3 sequence: CATSREAPSYNEQFF. CDR3 coding DNA: TGTGCCACCAGCAGAGAAGCCCCTAGCTACAATGAGCAGTTCTTC. The whole variable domain, filled in from reference TRBV15 and TRBJ2-1, reads DAMVIQNPRYQVTQFGKPVTLSCSQTLNHNVMYWYQQKSSQAPKLLFHYYDKDFNNEADTPDNFQSRRPNTSFCFLDIRSPGLGDTAMYLCATSREAPSYNEQFFGPGTRLTVL.

The chain is built from TRBV4-2 and TRBJ2-7; 10 bases map to TRBD2. Germline V gives CDR1 LGHNA, CDR2 YNFKEQ. The ends lost 5 bases at V and 3 bases at J; junction bases unmatched: 7. This CDR3 region has 15 residues. This CDR3 is CASSVQREGLYEQYF. CDR3 DNA sequence: TGTGCCAGCAGCGTCCAGCGGGAGGGCCTCTACGAGCAGTACTTC.

This sequence joins TRBV6-5 and TRBJ1-2; 11 bases fit TRBD1. Germline V gene sequence: CDR1 MNHEY, CDR2 SVGAGI. The V and J ends lost 4 bases and 8 bases, in that order; junction bases with no gene match: 9. The CDR3 has 15 residues. DNA for the CDR3: TGTGCCAGCAGTTCCCGGGGGGACAGGGGGAGAGGCTACACCTTC. It codes for CASSSRGDRGRGYTF.

The chain couples TRBV7-8 to TRBJ2-3, with 15 bases aligning to TRBD2. After removal of 5 bases from V and 2 bases from J, the junction contained 8 bases not matched to a gene. The germline V gene encodes CDR1 SGHVS and CDR2 FQNEAQ. The CDR3 is 18 amino acids. CDR3 amino acids: CASSTGLAGGRNTDTQYF. CDR3 bases: TGTGCCAGCAGCACCGGACTAGCGGGAGGGCGGAACACAGATACGCAGTATTTT.

The V gene is TRBV27, the J gene TRBJ2-1; a weak D match, TRBD2 (5 bases). Germline loops: CDR1 MNHEY, CDR2 SMNVEV (reference sequence). The CDR3 runs 17 residues. V was trimmed by 2 bases and J by 3 bases, leaving 17 bases between them. In DNA form, the CDR3 reads TGTGCCAGCAGTTTAGATGCGGCGGGCCGGGACTACAATGAGCAGTTCTTC. This sequence encodes CASSLDAAGRDYNEQFF.

The chain is built from TRBV23-1 and TRBJ2-7; D is possibly TRBD2 (6 bases). TRBV23-1 is given ORF status, its function remaining uncertain. The V end was cut by 8 bases, the J end by 2 bases, with 13 bases between. CDR3 length equals 13 residues. CDR3 nucleotides: TGCGCCAGCCCACCGGGACTCGCCTACGAGCAGTACTTC. Its translation: CASPPGLAYEQYF.